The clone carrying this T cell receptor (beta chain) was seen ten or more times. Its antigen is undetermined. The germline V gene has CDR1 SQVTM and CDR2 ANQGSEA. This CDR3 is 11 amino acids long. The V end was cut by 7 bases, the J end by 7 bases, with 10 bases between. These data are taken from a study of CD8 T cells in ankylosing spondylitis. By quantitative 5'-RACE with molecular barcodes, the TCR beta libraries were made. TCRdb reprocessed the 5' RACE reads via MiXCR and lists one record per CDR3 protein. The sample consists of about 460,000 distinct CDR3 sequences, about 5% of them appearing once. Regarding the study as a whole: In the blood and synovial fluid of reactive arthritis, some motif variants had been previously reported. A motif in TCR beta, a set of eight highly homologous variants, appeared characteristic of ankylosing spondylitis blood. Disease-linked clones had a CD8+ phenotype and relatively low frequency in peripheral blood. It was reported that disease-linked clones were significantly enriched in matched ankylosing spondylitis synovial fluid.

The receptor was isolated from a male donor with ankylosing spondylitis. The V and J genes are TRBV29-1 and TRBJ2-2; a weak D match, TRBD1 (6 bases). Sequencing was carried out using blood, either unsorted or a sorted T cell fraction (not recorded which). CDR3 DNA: TGCAGCGCAGGGGACGGCGGGGAGCTGTTTTTT. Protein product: CSAGDGGELFF.